This T cell receptor beta chain derives from a study of identical twins. On this clonotype: The antigen remains undetermined.

Between the trimmed V and J ends, which lost 0 bases and 7 bases, there was a span of 6 bases. Germline V gene sequence: CDR1 SGHDN, CDR2 FVKESK. There are 12 residues in the CDR3. Whole-study results and caveats: The abundant beta clonotypes from cord blood had fewer insertions, and memory repertoires had none of this.

From the 5' RACE reads, TCRdb called clonotypes with MiXCR, one entry per CDR3 protein. The repertoire includes about 190,000 distinct CDR3 sequences, about 15% of them detected once, and 35% to 45% sits in the top ten. The same specimen was also included in a second study, on T cells expressing NK-cell markers. Per that study: These clonotypes also led the CD3+CD56-NKG2C+ fraction in a few donors.

Sequencing was performed on CD8+ T cells sorted from blood. The V call is TRBV14, the J call TRBJ1-2; D not certain. The receptor was isolated from a woman younger than 35 in good health. CDR3 sequence (DNA): TGTGCCAGCAGCCAAGAGTACCGTGGCTACACCTTC. Its translation: CASSQEYRGYTF. Using reference TRBV14 and TRBJ1-2 for the parts outside the CDR3, the full variable domain is EAGVTQFPSHSVIEKGQTVTLRCDPISGHDNLYWYRRVMGKEIKFLLHFVKESKQDESGMPNNRFLAERTGGTYSTLKVQPAELEDSGVYFCASSQEYRGYTFGSGTRLTVV.